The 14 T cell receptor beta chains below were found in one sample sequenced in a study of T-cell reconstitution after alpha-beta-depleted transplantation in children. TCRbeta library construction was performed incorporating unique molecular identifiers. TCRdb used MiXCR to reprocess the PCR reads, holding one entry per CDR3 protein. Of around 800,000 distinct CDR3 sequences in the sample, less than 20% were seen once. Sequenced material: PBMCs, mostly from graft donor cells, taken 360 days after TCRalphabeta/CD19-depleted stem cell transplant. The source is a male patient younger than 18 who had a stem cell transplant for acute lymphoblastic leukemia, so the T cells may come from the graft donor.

The CDR3 reads CSAREGLNFYEQYF. The DNA for the CDR3 is TGCAGTGCTAGAGAGGGACTAAATTTCTACGAGCAGTACTTC. This chain links TRBV20-1 with TRBJ2-7; 7 bases match TRBD2. The CDR3 length is 14 residues. Germline V lookup: CDR1 DFQATT, CDR2 SNEGSKA (reference sequence). Trimming cost V 0 bases and J 3 bases; bases outside gene matches: 5.

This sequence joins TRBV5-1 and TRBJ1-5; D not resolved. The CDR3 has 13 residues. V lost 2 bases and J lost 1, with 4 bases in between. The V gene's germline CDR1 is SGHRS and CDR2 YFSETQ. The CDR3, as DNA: TGCGCCAGCAGCTTCCACAGCAATCAGCCCCAGCATTTT. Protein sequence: CASSFHSNQPQHF.

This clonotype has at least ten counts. The chain's CDR3 is CASRDRAHTGELFF. The CDR3 nucleotides read TGTGCCAGCAGGGATAGGGCCCACACCGGGGAGCTGTTTTTT. The rearrangement joins TRBV6-1 to TRBJ2-2; the D is unclear. This CDR3 is 14 amino acids long. V lost 6 bases to trimming and J lost 3 bases, with 11 bases between them. Germline V gene sequence: CDR1 MNHNS, CDR2 SASEGT.

The CDR3 sequence: CASSLQTLNTGSYEQYF. Written as DNA, the CDR3 is TGCGCCAGCAGCCTCCAAACGTTAAATACGGGCTCCTACGAGCAGTACTTC. This chain connects TRBV4-1 to TRBJ2-7; D is undetermined. The CDR3 contains 17 residues. The germline V gene encodes CDR1 MGHRA and CDR2 YSYEKL. Trimming pared 4 bases from V and 0 bases from J, leaving 19 bases between.

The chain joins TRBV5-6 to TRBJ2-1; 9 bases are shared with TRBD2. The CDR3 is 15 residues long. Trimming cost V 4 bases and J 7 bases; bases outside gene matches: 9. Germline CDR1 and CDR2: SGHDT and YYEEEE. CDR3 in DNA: TGTGCCAGCAGCCTTCCGGGACTAGCAAGGAATGAGCAGTTCTTC. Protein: CASSLPGLARNEQFF.

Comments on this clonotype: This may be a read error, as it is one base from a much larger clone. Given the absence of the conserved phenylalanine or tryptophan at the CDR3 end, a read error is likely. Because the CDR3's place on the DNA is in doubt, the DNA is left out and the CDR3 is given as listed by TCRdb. CDR3 sequence: CASSYSGGPLFY. The rearrangement uses TRBV6-5 and TRBJ2-1; the table's D call, TRBD2, has no DNA check behind it. Germline V lookup: CDR1 MNHEY, CDR2 SVGAGI. The CDR3 region is 12 residues in length, termini included.

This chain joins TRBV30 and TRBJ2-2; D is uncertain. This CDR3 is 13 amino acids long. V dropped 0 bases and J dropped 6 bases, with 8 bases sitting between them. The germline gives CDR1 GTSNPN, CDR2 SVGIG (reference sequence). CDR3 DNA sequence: TGTGCCTGGAGTGTAACTCTGGCCGGGGAGCTGTTTTTT. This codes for CAWSVTLAGELFF.

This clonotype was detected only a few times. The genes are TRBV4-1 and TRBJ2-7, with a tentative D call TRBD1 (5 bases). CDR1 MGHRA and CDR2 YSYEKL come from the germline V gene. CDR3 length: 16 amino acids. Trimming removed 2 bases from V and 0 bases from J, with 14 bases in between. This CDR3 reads CASSQPTAKTSYEQYF. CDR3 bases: TGCGCCAGCAGCCAACCGACAGCAAAGACCTCCTACGAGCAGTACTTC.

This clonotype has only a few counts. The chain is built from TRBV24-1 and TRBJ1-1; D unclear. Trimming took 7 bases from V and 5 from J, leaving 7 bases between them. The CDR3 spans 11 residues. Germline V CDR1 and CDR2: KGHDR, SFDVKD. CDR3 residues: CATRFRTEAFF. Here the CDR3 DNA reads TGTGCCACCAGGTTTCGGACTGAAGCTTTCTTT.

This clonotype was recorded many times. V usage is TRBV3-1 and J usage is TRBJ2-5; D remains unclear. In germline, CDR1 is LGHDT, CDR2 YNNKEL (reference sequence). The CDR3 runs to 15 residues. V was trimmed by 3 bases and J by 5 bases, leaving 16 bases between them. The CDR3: CASSHYRRQGETQYF. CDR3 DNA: TGTGCCAGCAGCCACTACAGAAGACAAGGGGAGACCCAGTACTTC.

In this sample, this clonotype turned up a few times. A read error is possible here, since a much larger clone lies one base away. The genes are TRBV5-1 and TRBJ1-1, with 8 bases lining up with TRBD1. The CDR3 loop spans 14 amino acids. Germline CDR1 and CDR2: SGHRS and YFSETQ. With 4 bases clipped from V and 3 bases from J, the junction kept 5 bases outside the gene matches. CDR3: CASSHGQGYTEAFF. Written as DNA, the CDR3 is TGCGCCAGCAGCCACGGACAGGGTTACACTGAAGCTTTCTTT.

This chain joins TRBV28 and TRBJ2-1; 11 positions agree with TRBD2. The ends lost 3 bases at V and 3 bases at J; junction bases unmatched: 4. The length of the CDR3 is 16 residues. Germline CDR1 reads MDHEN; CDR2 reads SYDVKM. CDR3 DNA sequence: TGTGCCAGCAGTTTGGCTAGCGGGAGGCTCTACAATGAGCAGTTCTTC. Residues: CASSLASGRLYNEQFF.

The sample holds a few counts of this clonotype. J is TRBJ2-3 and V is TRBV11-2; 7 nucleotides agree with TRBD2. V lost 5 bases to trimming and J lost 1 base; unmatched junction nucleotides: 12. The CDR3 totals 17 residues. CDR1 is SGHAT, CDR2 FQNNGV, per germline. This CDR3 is CASSRAGTTIGTDTQYF. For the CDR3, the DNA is TGTGCCAGCAGCCGAGCCGGGACTACCATCGGCACAGATACGCAGTATTTT.

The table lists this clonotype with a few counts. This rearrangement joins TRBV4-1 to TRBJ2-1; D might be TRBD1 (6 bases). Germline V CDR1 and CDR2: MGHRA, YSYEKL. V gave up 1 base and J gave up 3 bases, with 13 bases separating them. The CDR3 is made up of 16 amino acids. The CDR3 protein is CASSQGTEPYYNEQFF. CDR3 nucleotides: TGCGCCAGCAGCCAAGGGACAGAACCTTACTACAATGAGCAGTTCTTC.